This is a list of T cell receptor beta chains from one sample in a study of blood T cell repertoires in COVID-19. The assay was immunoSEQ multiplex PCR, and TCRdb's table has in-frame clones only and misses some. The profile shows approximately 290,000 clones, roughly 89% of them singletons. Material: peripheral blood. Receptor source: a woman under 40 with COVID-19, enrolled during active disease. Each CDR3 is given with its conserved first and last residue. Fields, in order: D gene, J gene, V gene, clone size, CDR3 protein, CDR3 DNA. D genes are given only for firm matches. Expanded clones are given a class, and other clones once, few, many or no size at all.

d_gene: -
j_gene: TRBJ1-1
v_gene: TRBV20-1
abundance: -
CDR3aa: CSASRDMNTEAFF
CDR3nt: TGCAGTGCTAGTCGGGATATGAACACTGAAGCTTTCTTT

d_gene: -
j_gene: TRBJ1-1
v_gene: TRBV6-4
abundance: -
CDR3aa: CASARAINTEAFF
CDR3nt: TGTGCCAGCGCGCGGGCTATAAACACTGAAGCTTTCTTT

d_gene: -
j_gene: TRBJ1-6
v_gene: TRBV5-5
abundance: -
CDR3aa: CASSGGTNSPLHF
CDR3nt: TGTGCCAGCAGCGGGGGGACCAATTCACCCCTCCACTTT

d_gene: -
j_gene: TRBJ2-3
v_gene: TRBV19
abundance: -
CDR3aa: CASKGVGLRGDTQYF
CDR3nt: TGTGCCAGTAAGGGGGTGGGACTAAGAGGAGATACGCAGTATTTT

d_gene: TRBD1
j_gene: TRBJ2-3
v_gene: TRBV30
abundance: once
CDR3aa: CAWSVQGADTQYF
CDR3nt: TGTGCCTGGAGTGTCCAGGGGGCAGATACGCAGTATTTT

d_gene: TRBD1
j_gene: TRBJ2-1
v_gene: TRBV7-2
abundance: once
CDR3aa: CASSEGQIYNEQFF
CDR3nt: TGTGCCAGCAGCGAGGGACAGATCTACAATGAGCAGTTCTTC

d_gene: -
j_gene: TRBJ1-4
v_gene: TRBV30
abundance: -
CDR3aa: CAWMGGNEKLFF
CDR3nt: TGTGCCTGGATGGGGGGGAATGAAAAACTGTTTTTT

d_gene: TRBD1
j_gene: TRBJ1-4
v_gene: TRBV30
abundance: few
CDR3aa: CAWSAMTGANEKLFF
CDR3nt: TGTGCCTGGAGCGCCATGACAGGGGCTAATGAAAAACTGTTTTTT

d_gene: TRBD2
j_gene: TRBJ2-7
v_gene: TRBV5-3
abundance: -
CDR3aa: CARSLGLAGGSFPYEQYF
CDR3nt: TGTGCCAGAAGCTTAGGACTAGCGGGGGGGTCCTTTCCCTACGAGCAGTACTTC

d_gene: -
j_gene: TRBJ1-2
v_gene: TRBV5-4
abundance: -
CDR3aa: CASSLGRQGYNYGYTF
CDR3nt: TGTGCCAGCAGCTTGGGTCGGCAGGGTTACAACTATGGCTACACCTTC

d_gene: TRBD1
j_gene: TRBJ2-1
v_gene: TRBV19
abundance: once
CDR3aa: CASSTTGGPYNEQFF
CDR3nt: TGTGCCAGTAGTACCACAGGGGGACCTTACAATGAGCAGTTCTTC

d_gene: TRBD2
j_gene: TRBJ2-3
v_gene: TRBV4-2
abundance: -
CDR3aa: CASSHPGLAYF
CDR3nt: TGTGCCAGCAGCCATCCGGGACTAGCGTATTTT

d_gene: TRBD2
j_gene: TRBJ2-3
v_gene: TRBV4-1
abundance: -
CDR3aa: CASSLGAGVVTNTQYF
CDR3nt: TGCGCCAGCAGCTTGGGAGCGGGGGTGGTAACAAATACGCAGTATTTT

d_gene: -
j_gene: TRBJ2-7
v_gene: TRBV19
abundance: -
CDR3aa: CASQTSGSLYYEQYF
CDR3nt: TGTGCCAGTCAAACCTCCGGGTCCTTATACTACGAGCAGTACTTC

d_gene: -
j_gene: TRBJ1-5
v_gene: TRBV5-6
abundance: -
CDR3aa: CATRKWGREHQPQHF
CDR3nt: TGTGCCACCCGAAAGTGGGGCAGGGAACATCAGCCCCAGCATTTT

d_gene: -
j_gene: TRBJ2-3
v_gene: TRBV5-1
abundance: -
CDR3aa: CASSPRGSTDTQYF
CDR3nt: TGCGCCAGCAGCCCCCGGGGGTCCACAGATACGCAGTATTTT

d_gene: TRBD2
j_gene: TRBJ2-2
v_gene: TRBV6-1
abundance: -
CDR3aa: CASSGAGGPTGELFF
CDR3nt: TGTGCCAGCAGTGGAGCGGGGGGGCCGACCGGGGAGCTGTTTTTT

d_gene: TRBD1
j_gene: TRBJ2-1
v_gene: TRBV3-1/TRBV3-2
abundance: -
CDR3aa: CASSRQDRGLRFF
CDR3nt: TGTGCCAGCAGCCGCCAGGACAGGGGGTTGCGGTTCTTC

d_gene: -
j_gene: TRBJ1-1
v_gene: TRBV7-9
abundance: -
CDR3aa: CASARGGAPTEAFF
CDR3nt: TGTGCCAGCGCCCGAGGGGGGGCACCCACTGAAGCTTTCTTT

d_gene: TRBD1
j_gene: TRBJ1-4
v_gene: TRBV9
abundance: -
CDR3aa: CASRPEGQSKLFF
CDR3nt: TGTGCCAGCAGGCCCGAGGGACAGTCTAAACTGTTTTTT

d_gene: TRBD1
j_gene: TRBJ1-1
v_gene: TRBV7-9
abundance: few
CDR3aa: CASSSPVGQASRGEAFF
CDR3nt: TGTGCCAGCAGCTCGCCCGTCGGACAGGCCTCTAGGGGGGAAGCTTTCTTT

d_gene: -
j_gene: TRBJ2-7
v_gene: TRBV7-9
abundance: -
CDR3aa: CASSLGGRGYEQYF
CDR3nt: TGTGCCAGCAGCTTAGGTGGTAGGGGGTACGAGCAGTACTTC

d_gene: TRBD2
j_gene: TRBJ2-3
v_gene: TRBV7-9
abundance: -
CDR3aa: CASSNLAGPTTDTQYF
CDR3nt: TGTGCCAGCAGCAACCTAGCGGGTCCCACCACAGATACGCAGTATTTT

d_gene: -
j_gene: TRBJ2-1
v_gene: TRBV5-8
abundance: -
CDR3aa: CASSLAQGAYNEQFF
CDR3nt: TGTGCCAGCAGCTTGGCTCAGGGTGCCTACAATGAGCAGTTCTTC